The 21 T cell receptor beta chains below were found in one sample sequenced in a study of T-cell memory formation after mild COVID-19. In TCRdb, the 5' RACE reads were re-called with MiXCR into one record per CDR3 protein. The sample lists approximately 60,000 distinct CDR3 sequences, roughly 9.9% occurring once. Sample: PBMCs or a T cell subset sorted from them (not recorded which). Source of these receptors: a young man who had mild COVID-19 (a few samples of this study predate the infection). Cell type and time point are not known.

The chain is built from TRBV6-2 or TRBV6-3 and TRBJ1-1; 11 bases fit TRBD1. Looked up from germline, CDR1 is MNHEY and CDR2 is SVGEGT. This CDR3 spans 12 amino acids. Germline trimming cut 8 bases from V and 7 bases from J; bases unmatched to any gene: 3. The CDR3 protein is CASSGQGDEAFF. Here the CDR3 DNA reads TGTGCCAGCTCGGGACAGGGGGATGAAGCTTTCTTT.

This rearrangement joins TRBV9 to TRBJ1-2; D not resolved. This CDR3 spans 10 amino acids. V gave up 1 base and J gave up 6 bases, with 1 base separating them. The germline gives CDR1 SGDLS, CDR2 YYNGEE. CDR3: CASSVNGYTF. The CDR3 DNA is TGTGCCAGCAGCGTAAATGGCTACACCTTC.

V is TRBV9 and J is TRBJ2-1; TRBD2 aligns across 16 bases. V lost 4 bases and J lost 4; bases outside the gene matches: 5. CDR1 and CDR2 from the germline V gene are SGDLS and YYNGEE. This CDR3 has 17 residues. The CDR3 spells CASSPGTSGGDYNEQFF. In DNA, the CDR3 is TGTGCCAGCAGCCCTGGGACTAGCGGGGGGGATTACAATGAGCAGTTCTTC.

This chain uses TRBV20-1 with TRBJ1-1; possible D gene TRBD1, 6 bases. The CDR3 runs 15 residues. Trimming removed 0 bases at V and 1 base at J, with 12 bases between. Germline V gene lookup returns CDR1 DFQATT and CDR2 SNEGSKA (reference sequence). CDR3 amino acids: CSARDAGAGNTEAFF. CDR3 coding DNA: TGCAGTGCTAGAGATGCGGGGGCTGGGAACACTGAAGCTTTCTTT.

This chain joins TRBV6-2 or TRBV6-3 and TRBJ2-5; either TRBD1 or TRBD2 may supply D (6 bases each). V lost 2 bases and J lost 5, with 12 bases in between. The CDR3 consists of 14 residues. Germline loops: CDR1 MNHEY, CDR2 SVGEGT. The CDR3 sequence: CASSYEGGVETQYF. CDR3 sequence (DNA): TGTGCCAGCAGTTACGAGGGGGGTGTGGAGACCCAGTACTTC.

This clonotype was counted only a few times. V gene TRBV9 combines with J gene TRBJ1-1; TRBD1 might be the D (5 bases). Germline V gene lookup returns CDR1 SGDLS and CDR2 YYNGEE. The V end lost 0 bases, the J end lost 1 base, and 10 bases lay between the germline ends. The CDR3 spans 15 residues. The CDR3 DNA sequence: TGTGCCAGCAGCGTAGTCGCAGGGTCGAACACTGAAGCTTTCTTT. This sequence encodes CASSVVAGSNTEAFF.

This chain links TRBV4-3 with TRBJ1-4, with D unclear. The CDR3 loop spans 15 amino acids. Germline values: CDR1 LGHNA, CDR2 YSLEER. V was cut by 4 bases and J by 8 bases, with 17 bases left in between. This CDR3 reads CASSPNWQDGEKLFF. The CDR3 DNA is TGCGCCAGCAGCCCCAACTGGCAGGACGGAGAAAAACTGTTTTTT.

The V and J genes are TRBV7-2 and TRBJ1-6; 8 bases align to TRBD1. This CDR3 has 14 amino acids. V trimming: 5 bases; J trimming: 9 bases; junction bases outside the gene matches: 6. The germline CDR1 and CDR2 sequences are SGHTA and FQGNSA. The CDR3 nucleotides are TGTGCCAGCAGCCCAAGACAGGGGAGTTCACCCCTCCACTTT. Its protein product is CASSPRQGSSPLHF.

This clonotype was counted between two and nine times. The chain employs TRBV18 and TRBJ1-1; D might be TRBD1 (5 bases). From germline, CDR1 is KGHSH and CDR2 LQKENI. Deletions cut 4 bases from V and 7 bases from J, with 10 bases between. The CDR3 totals 12 residues. The CDR3 region is CASSHDRYEAFF. As DNA, the CDR3 is TGTGCCAGCTCACATGACAGATATGAAGCTTTCTTT. Looking up the rest from reference TRBV18 and TRBJ1-1 gives the full variable domain: NAGVMQNPRHLVRRRGQEARLRCSPMKGHSHVYWYRQLPEEGLKFMVYLQKENIIDESGMPKERFSAEFPKEGPSILRIQQVVRGDSAAYFCASSHDRYEAFFGQGTRLTVV.

At least ten counts were recorded for this clonotype. V usage is TRBV9 and J usage is TRBJ2-2; D remains ambiguous. The germline V gene has CDR1 SGDLS and CDR2 YYNGEE. The CDR3 is 14 residues long. Trimming pared 0 bases from V and 2 bases from J, leaving 5 bases between. The CDR3 here is CASSVVVNTGELFF. In DNA form, the CDR3 reads TGTGCCAGCAGCGTAGTGGTCAACACCGGGGAGCTGTTTTTT.

This chain uses TRBV4-3 with TRBJ2-3; no clear D gene. The germline gives CDR1 LGHNA, CDR2 YSLEER. The CDR3 extends over 20 amino acids. V was pared by 0 bases and J by 1 base, with 23 bases between. The CDR3 sequence: CASSQDHPGRGGVGTDTQYF. CDR3 nucleotide sequence: TGCGCCAGCAGCCAAGACCACCCTGGTCGCGGTGGGGTCGGCACAGATACGCAGTATTTT.

This clonotype was counted at least ten times. This chain connects TRBV5-1 to TRBJ2-1; D gene ambiguous. Germline V gene lookup returns CDR1 SGHRS and CDR2 YFSETQ. The CDR3 has 14 amino acids. The V end was cut by 0 bases, the J end by 5 bases, with 9 bases between. The CDR3 DNA follows: TGCGCCAGCAGCTTGGCAAGGACCCACAATGAGCAGTTCTTC. It yields the protein CASSLARTHNEQFF. The whole variable domain, remainder taken from reference TRBV5-1 and TRBJ2-1, is KAGVTQTPRYLIKTRGQQVTLSCSPISGHRSVSWYQQTPGQGLQFLFEYFSETQRNKGNFPGRFSGRQFSNSRSEMNVSTLELGDSALYLCASSLARTHNEQFFGPGTRLTVL.

This clonotype showed up just a few times. This chain uses TRBV6-6 with TRBJ1-1, with 7 nucleotides matching TRBD1. V lost 5 bases, J lost 10 bases, and 4 bases stayed unmatched. Germline CDR1 is MNHNY and CDR2 is SVGAGI (reference sequence). The CDR3 spans 11 residues. CDR3 nucleotides: TGTGCCAGCAGTCCACAGGGGACAGCTTTCTTT. The encoded protein is CASSPQGTAFF.

This clonotype was recorded a few times. The gene calls are TRBV6-1 and TRBJ2-7, with D uncertain. The CDR3 length is 14 residues. CDR1 and CDR2 from the germline V gene are MNHNS and SASEGT. Trimming removed 2 bases from V and 0 bases from J, with 8 bases in between. DNA for the CDR3: TGTGCCAGCAGTGAAAGGGCGGTCTCCTACGAGCAGTACGTC. This sequence encodes CASSERAVSYEQYV.

This clonotype qualifies as medium-sized. The chain employs TRBV5-1 and TRBJ2-5; 7 bases are a match to TRBD1. Germline V gene data show CDR1 as SGHRS and CDR2 as YFSETQ. The CDR3 runs to 14 residues. J lost 2 bases, V lost 4 bases, and 5 bases had no gene match. CDR3: CASSQGTAQETQYF. CDR3 nucleotides: TGCGCCAGCAGCCAAGGGACAGCGCAAGAGACCCAGTACTTC.

The chain combines TRBV13 with TRBJ1-1; weak D call: TRBD1 (6 bases). This CDR3 has 13 amino acids. Between the trimmed V and J ends, which lost 5 bases and 7 bases, there was a span of 14 bases. CDR1 PRHDT and CDR2 FYEKMQ come from the germline V gene (reference sequence). CDR3 nucleotides: TGTGCCAGCAGCCGAACAGGGAAGGATGAAGCTTTCTTT. Translated, it gives CASSRTGKDEAFF.

This clonotype was observed a few times. This rearrangement joins TRBV15 to TRBJ2-7, with D possibly called TRBD1 or TRBD2 (5 bases each). The germline V gene has CDR1 LNHNV and CDR2 YYDKDF (reference sequence). The CDR3 runs to 12 residues. The V end lost 3 bases, the J end lost 2 bases, and 5 bases lay between the germline ends. The CDR3 region is CATSRGPYEQYF. Here the CDR3 DNA reads TGTGCCACCAGCAGGGGACCCTACGAGCAGTACTTC.

Ten or more counts support this clonotype. The rearrangement uses TRBV7-9 and TRBJ1-5; TRBD1 is a possible D gene (5 bases). CDR1 is SEHNR, CDR2 FQNEAQ, per germline (reference sequence). This CDR3 comprises 12 residues. The V end lost 11 bases, the J end lost 2 bases, and 10 bases lay between the germline ends. This chain's CDR3 is CAAGGGNQPQHF. In DNA, the CDR3 is TGTGCCGCCGGGGGGGGCAATCAGCCCCAGCATTTT.

This clonotype was counted between two and nine times. V is TRBV20-1 and J is TRBJ2-1; 9 positions agree with TRBD2. This CDR3 region has 14 residues. V lost 4 bases, J lost 2 bases, and 3 bases stayed unmatched. The V gene's germline CDR1 is DFQATT and CDR2 SNEGSKA (reference sequence). The CDR3 region is CSATRGGPYNEQFF. CDR3 sequence (DNA): TGCAGTGCTACGCGGGGGGGCCCCTACAATGAGCAGTTCTTC.

This clonotype has a count of ten or more. J is TRBJ2-2 and V is TRBV5-1; TRBD1 agrees at 7 bases. V shed 7 bases, J shed 0 bases, and the junction held 6 bases outside the gene matches. Germline values: CDR1 SGHRS, CDR2 YFSETQ. The CDR3 covers 15 residues. This CDR3 reads CASVAGTANTGELFF. The CDR3 DNA reads TGCGCCAGCGTCGCCGGGACAGCGAACACCGGGGAGCTGTTTTTT.

This clonotype has more than one count but fewer than ten. This sequence joins TRBV5-1 and TRBJ2-4, with D maybe TRBD1 (6 bases). Germline loops: CDR1 SGHRS, CDR2 YFSETQ. The CDR3 extends over 19 amino acids. The germline V and J ends were trimmed by 4 bases and 1 base, with 24 bases remaining between them. The CDR3 bases are TGCGCCAGCAGCCCCTGGGGGCGCAGGTTTAAGGAGGCCAAAAACATTCAGTACTTC. Protein sequence: CASSPWGRRFKEAKNIQYF.